Here is one T cell receptor (beta chain) with its context. A much larger clone differs by one base, so this may be a read error. The data were taken from a study of tumor and adjacent non-tumor tissue in lung cancer. Looking at the study overall: Histology: about a dozen adenocarcinoma, a couple of squamous cell carcinoma, 1 small cell lung cancer. Samples averaged around 4.2 million productive TCRbeta reads each.

This sample's RNA came from whole unsorted tissue. Three rounds of nested PCR, following a modified ARM-PCR protocol, produced the TCRbeta library. TCRdb passed the multiplex PCR reads through MiXCR, listing each CDR3 protein once. The profile covers 100,000 to 150,000 distinct CDR3 sequences, with 66% appearing a single time and about 13% taken by the ten largest. This CDR3 has 17 amino acids. CDR1 and CDR2 from the germline V gene are MGHRA and YSYEKL. This clonotype was obtained from a man in his thirties or forties with non-small cell lung cancer. The rearrangement links TRBV4-1 to TRBJ2-3; 10 bases are a match to TRBD2. Sequences were obtained from lung tumor tissue. The CDR3 is CTSSQDVLLAGRDTQYF. CDR3 in DNA: TGCACCAGCAGCCAAGATGTCTTACTAGCGGGGAGAGATACGCAGTATTTT.